The 8 T cell receptor beta chains below come from one sample, sequenced in a study of resident and recirculating memory T cells in vitiligo. Some clones are missing from TCRdb's copy, which holds only in-frame ones; the method was immunoSEQ multiplex PCR. The table records some 70,000 clones, just over 90% of them present only once. The specimen sequenced was blood. The receptors were gathered from a male donor with vitiligo.

The rearrangement joins TRBV7-2 to TRBJ1-1, with 9 bases aligning to TRBD1. The CDR3 runs 15 residues. Germline CDR1 and CDR2: SGHTA and FQGNSA. The J segment lost 5 bases and the V segment lost 6 bases, leaving 10 bases of the junction unmatched. The CDR3 loop reads CASRGPGQGVTEAFF. The CDR3 DNA is TGTGCCAGCAGAGGACCGGGACAGGGAGTTACTGAAGCTTTCTTT. Drawing the rest from reference TRBV7-2 and TRBJ1-1, the complete variable domain is GAGVSQSPSNKVTEKGKDVELRCDPISGHTALYWYRQSLGQGLEFLIYFQGNSAPDKSGLPSDRFSAERTGGSVSTLTIQRTQQEDSAVYLCASRGPGQGVTEAFFGQGTRLTVV.

The chain recombines TRBV5-1 with TRBJ2-1; a possible D gene is TRBD1 (5 bases). Germline V gene lookup returns CDR1 SGHRS and CDR2 YFSETQ. The CDR3 runs 14 residues. Trimming stripped 0 bases from V and 4 bases from J, with 8 bases between. Here the CDR3 reads CASSLGQSYNEQFF. In nucleotides, the CDR3 is TGCGCCAGCAGCTTGGGACAGTCTTACAATGAGCAGTTCTTC.

The gene calls are TRBV4-2 and TRBJ2-1, with D hard to call. The CDR3 runs 15 residues. The ends were cut back, 4 bases at V and 8 bases at J, with 18 bases in the middle. Germline CDR1 is LGHNA and CDR2 is YNFKEQ. The CDR3 DNA sequence: TGTGCCAGCAGCCCACTTCCCGGTGGAGTGGATGAGCAGTTCTTC. Protein sequence: CASSPLPGGVDEQFF.

This chain connects TRBV9 to TRBJ1-1; perhaps TRBD1 as D (6 bases). V was pared by 2 bases and J by 3 bases, with 17 bases between. The CDR3 totals 16 residues. Germline CDR1 and CDR2: SGDLS and YYNGEE. CDR3 DNA sequence: TGTGCCAGCAGCGTTGGAACAGGGTACGCTTACACTGAAGCTTTCTTT. Amino acid sequence: CASSVGTGYAYTEAFF.

The V and J genes are TRBV4-3 and TRBJ1-4; TRBD1 is a possible D gene (5 bases). CDR3 size: 16 residues. The germline CDR1 and CDR2 sequences are LGHNA and YSLEER. Trimming removed 4 bases at V and 0 bases at J, with 12 bases between. This CDR3 is CASSPGDHTTNEKLFF. The CDR3 DNA follows: TGCGCCAGCAGCCCGGGGGATCATACAACTAATGAAAAACTGTTTTTT.

The chain combines TRBV18 with TRBJ1-5, with 11 nucleotides matching TRBD1. Germline V gene lookup returns CDR1 KGHSH and CDR2 LQKENI. With V trimmed by 2 bases and J by 3 bases, 3 bases remained unmatched. The CDR3 has 16 amino acids. CDR3 nucleotides: TGTGCCAGCTCACCAGGGACAGGGGGGATCAATCAGCCCCAGCATTTT. Translation: CASSPGTGGINQPQHF.

This clone appeared a single time. This chain uses TRBV7-3 with TRBJ2-3; D is unclear. The V end lost 5 bases, the J end lost 2 bases, and 14 bases lay between the germline ends. Germline loops: CDR1 SGHTA, CDR2 FQGTGA. The CDR3 covers 15 residues. The chain's CDR3 is CASSRKRAPTDTQYF. In DNA form, the CDR3 reads TGTGCCAGCAGCCGTAAGCGCGCCCCCACAGATACGCAGTATTTT. The full variable domain, rest sourced from reference TRBV7-3 and TRBJ2-3, is GAGVSQTPSNKVTEKGKYVELRCDPISGHTALYWYRQSLGQGPEFLIYFQGTGAADDSGLPNDRFFAVRPEGSVSTLKIQRTERGDSAVYLCASSRKRAPTDTQYFGPGTRLTVL.

The chain links TRBV11-2 to TRBJ2-5; possibly TRBD1 for D (6 bases). CDR3 size: 15 residues. CDR1 SGHAT and CDR2 FQNNGV come from the germline V gene. Trimming removed 4 bases from V and 2 bases from J, with 14 bases in between. The DNA of the CDR3 is TGTGCCAGCAGCTGGGCTTGGGGGCGACAAGAGACCCAGTACTTC. Translation: CASSWAWGRQETQYF.